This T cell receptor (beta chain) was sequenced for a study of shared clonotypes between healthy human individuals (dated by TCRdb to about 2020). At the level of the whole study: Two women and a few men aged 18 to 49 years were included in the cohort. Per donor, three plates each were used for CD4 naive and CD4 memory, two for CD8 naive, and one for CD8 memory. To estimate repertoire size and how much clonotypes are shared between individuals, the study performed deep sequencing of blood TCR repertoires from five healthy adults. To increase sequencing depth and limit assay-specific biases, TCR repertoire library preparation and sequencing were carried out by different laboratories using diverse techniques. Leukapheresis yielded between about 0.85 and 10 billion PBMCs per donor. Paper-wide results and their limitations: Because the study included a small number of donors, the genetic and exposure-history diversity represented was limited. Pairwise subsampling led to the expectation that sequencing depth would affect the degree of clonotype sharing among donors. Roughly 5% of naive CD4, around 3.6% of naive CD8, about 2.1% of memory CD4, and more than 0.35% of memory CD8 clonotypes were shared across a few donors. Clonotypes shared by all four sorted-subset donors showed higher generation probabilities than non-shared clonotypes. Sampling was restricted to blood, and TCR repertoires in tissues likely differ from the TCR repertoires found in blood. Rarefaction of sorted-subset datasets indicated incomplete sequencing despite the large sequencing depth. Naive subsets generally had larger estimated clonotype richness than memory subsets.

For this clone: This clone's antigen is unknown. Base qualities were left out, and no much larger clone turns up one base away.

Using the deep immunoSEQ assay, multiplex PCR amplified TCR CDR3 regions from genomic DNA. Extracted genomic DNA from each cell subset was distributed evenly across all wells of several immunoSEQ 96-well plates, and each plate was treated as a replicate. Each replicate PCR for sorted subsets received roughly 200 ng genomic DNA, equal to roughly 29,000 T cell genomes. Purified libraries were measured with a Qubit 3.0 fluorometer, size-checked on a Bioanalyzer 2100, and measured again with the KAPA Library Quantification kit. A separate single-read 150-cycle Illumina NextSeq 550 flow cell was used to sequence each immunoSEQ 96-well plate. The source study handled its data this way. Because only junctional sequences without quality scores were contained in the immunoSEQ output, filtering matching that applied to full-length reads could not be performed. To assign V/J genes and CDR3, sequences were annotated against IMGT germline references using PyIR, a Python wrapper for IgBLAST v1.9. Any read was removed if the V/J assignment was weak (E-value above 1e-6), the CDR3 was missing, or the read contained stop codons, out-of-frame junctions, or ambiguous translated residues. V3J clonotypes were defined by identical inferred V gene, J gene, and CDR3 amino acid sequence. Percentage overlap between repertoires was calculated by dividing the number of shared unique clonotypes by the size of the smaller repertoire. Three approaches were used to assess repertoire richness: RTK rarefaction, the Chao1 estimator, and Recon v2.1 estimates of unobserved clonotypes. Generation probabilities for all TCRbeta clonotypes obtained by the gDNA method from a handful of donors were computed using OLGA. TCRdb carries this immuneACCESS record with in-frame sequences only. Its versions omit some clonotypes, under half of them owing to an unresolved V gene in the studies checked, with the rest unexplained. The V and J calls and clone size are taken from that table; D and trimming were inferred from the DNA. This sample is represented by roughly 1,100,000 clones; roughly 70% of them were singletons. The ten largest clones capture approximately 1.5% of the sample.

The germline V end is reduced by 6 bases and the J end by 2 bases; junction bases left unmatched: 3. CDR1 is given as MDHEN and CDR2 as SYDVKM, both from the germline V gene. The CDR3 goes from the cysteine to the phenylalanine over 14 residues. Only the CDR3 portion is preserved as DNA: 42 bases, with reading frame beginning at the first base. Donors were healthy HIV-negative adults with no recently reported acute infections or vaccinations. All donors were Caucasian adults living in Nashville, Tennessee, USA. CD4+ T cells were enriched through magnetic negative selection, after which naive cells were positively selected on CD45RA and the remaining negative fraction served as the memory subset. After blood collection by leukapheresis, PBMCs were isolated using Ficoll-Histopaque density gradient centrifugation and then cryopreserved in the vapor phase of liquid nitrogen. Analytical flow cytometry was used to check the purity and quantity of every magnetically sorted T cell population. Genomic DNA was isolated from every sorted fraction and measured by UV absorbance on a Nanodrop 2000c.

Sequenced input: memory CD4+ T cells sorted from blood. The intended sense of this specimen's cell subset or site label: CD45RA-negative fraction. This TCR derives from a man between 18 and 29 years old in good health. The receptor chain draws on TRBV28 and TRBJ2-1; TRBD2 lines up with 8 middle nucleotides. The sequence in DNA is TGTGCCAGCAGCGGGGGGGCGGCCTACAATGAGCAGTTCTTC. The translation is CASSGGAAYNEQFF.